This entry lists 11 T cell receptor delta chains sequenced from one sample in a study of Vδ1+ human thymocytes. Whole-study findings and limits: In the thymus, TRG and TRD repertoires looked highly polyclonal with Gaussian CDR3 lengths.

Sequences come from RNA converted to cDNA by reverse transcription. The CDR3 regions were amplified by multiplex PCR from V-gene primers to a constant-region primer. TCRdb redid clone calling on the multiplex PCR reads using CATT. The sample lists roughly 56,000 delta-chain clones; around 16% were seen once. No antigen is known for these receptors. Sequencing used Vdelta1+ gamma-delta thymocytes from the thymus. Subset denoted: FACS-sorted CD3+ TCRalphabeta- TCRVdelta1+ TCRVdelta2- thymocytes. All receptors come from a girl in the first two years of life who had congenital heart surgery.

The V call is TRDV1, the J call TRDJ1, with 8 bases identical to TRDD3. V shed 4 bases and J 0 bases; nucleotides not matched to a gene: 13. This CDR3 region has 18 residues. Looked up from germline, CDR1 is TSWWSYY and CDR2 is QGS. The CDR3 sequence: CALGASEVLGVNTDKLIF. The CDR3 DNA follows: TGTGCTCTTGGGGCCAGTGAAGTACTGGGGGTCAACACCGATAAACTCATCTTT.

The gene calls are TRDV1 and TRDJ1; TRDD3 matches 8 bases. Germline assignment: CDR1 TSWWSYY and CDR2 QGS. The CDR3 spans 17 residues. J lost 7 bases, V lost 4 bases, and 17 bases had no gene match. Here the CDR3 DNA reads TGTGCTCTTGGGGGGCCAATGGCCCGGGGGATATACCCTAAACTCATCTTT. Translated: CALGGPMARGIYPKLIF.

This clone has a handful of counts. V and J are TRDV1 and TRDJ1; a weak D match, TRDD2 (5 bases). The length of the CDR3 is 16 residues. Germline V gene sequence: CDR1 TSWWSYY, CDR2 QGS. The V gene lost 6 bases and the J gene lost 1 base, with 18 bases spanning the gap. CDR3 sequence (DNA): TGTGCTCTTGGCACCTACGGCCTGAGATGCACCGATAAACTCATCTTT. Its protein product is CALGTYGLRCTDKLIF.

This clone was seen more than once but under ten times. The chain recombines TRDV1 with TRDJ1; a weak D match, TRDD3 (6 bases). Trimming removed 9 bases at V and 1 base at J, with 21 bases between. The germline V gene encodes CDR1 TSWWSYY and CDR2 QGS. The CDR3 sequence is 16 residues long. The CDR3 loop is CALHPQSEGITDKLIF. In DNA form, the CDR3 reads TGTGCTCTCCACCCACAGTCTGAGGGGATCACCGATAAACTCATCTTT.

The genes are TRDV1 and TRDJ1; TRDD3 might be the D (6 bases). Germline V lookup: CDR1 TSWWSYY, CDR2 QGS. The CDR3 consists of 21 residues. The V end lost 2 bases, the J end lost 0 bases, and 28 bases lay between the germline ends. The CDR3 here is CALGETAGQLVLGTYTDKLIF. The CDR3 DNA follows: TGTGCTCTTGGGGAAACCGCTGGCCAACTCGTACTGGGAACGTACACCGATAAACTCATCTTT.

The J gene is TRDJ1, the V gene TRDV1; a weak D match, TRDD3 (6 bases). Trimming took 2 bases from V and 0 from J, leaving 25 bases between them. Germline V CDR1 and CDR2: TSWWSYY, QGS. The CDR3 sequence is 20 residues long. The CDR3 DNA reads as TGTGCTCTTGGGGAATTCACCTTCGGGGGGACCGCATTGTACACCGATAAACTCATCTTT. It encodes CALGEFTFGGTALYTDKLIF.

This clone was counted only a few times. One end of the junction is discordant with germline, which a read error may explain. The V gene is TRDV2, the J gene TRDJ1; D unclear. The germline gives CDR1 GEAIGNYY, CDR2 EKD. The CDR3 has 15 residues. The CDR3 DNA sequence: TGTGCCAGTGACCCACCCCTTGCGTACACCGATAAACTCATCTTT. It is translated as CASDPPLAYTDKLIF.

In its sample, this clone ranks as medium-sized. V and J are TRDV2 and TRDJ1, with 8 bases matching TRDD3. CDR3 length equals 16 residues. V lost 3 bases and J lost 1; bases outside the gene matches: 9. CDR1 is GEAIGNYY and CDR2 is EKD in the germline V gene. Written as DNA, the CDR3 is TGTGCCTGTGACCCTATTATGGGGGATCCCACCGATAAACTCATCTTT. Its translation: CACDPIMGDPTDKLIF.

This clone was seen more than once but under ten times. The sample holds other DNA sequences that translate to the same CDR3. The chain has TRDV1 and TRDJ1; D perhaps matches TRDD3 (6 bases). Germline CDR1 reads TSWWSYY; CDR2 reads QGS. The CDR3 is 20 residues long. V was clipped by 5 bases and J by 0 bases, with 28 bases between them. CDR3: CALGQPRLEIRGFYTDKLIF. DNA for the CDR3: TGTGCTCTTGGGCAACCTAGACTCGAGATAAGGGGATTCTACACCGATAAACTCATCTTT.

This clone was found a few times. The chain recombines TRDV1 with TRDJ1, with TRDD2 matching 8 bases. Germline assignment: CDR1 TSWWSYY and CDR2 QGS. The V segment lost 3 bases and the J segment 0 bases; nucleotides outside the gene matches: 24. The CDR3 has 22 residues. The CDR3 protein is CALGDHPPLPTPWGADTDKLIF. In nucleotides, the CDR3 is TGTGCTCTTGGGGACCATCCCCCTCTTCCTACCCCTTGGGGGGCCGACACCGATAAACTCATCTTT.

This clone was observed a few times. The V gene is TRDV2, the J gene TRDJ1, with a possible D match to TRDD3 (6 bases). The CDR3 covers 14 residues. Germline values: CDR1 GEAIGNYY, CDR2 EKD. Trimming stripped 4 bases from V and 0 bases from J, with 11 bases between. The CDR3 DNA is TGTGCCTGTGAGCAAGGGATATACACCGATAAACTCATCTTT. Its translation is CACEQGIYTDKLIF.